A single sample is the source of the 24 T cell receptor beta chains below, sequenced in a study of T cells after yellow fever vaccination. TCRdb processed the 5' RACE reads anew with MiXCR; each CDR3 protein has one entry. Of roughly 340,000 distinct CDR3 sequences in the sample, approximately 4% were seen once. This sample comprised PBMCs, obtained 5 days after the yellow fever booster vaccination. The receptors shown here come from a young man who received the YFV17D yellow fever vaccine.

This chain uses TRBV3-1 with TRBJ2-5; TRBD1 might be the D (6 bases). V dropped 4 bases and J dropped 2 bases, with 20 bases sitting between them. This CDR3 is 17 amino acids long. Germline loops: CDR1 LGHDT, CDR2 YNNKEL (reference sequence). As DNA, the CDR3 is TGTGCCAGCAGCCCCAGACGCAGGGGCGGTCCGCAAGAGACCCAGTACTTC. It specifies CASSPRRRGGPQETQYF.

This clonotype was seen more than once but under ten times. The CDR3 protein is CASSYSVFHEQYV. CDR3 nucleotides: TGTGCCAGCAGTTACTCTGTCTTCCACGAGCAGTACGTC. The V call is TRBV6-2 or TRBV6-3, the J call TRBJ2-7, with D uncertain. Trimming took off 0 bases at V and 5 bases at J, with 8 bases between the two ends. This CDR3 is 13 amino acids long. Looked up from germline, CDR1 is MNHEY and CDR2 is SVGEGT.

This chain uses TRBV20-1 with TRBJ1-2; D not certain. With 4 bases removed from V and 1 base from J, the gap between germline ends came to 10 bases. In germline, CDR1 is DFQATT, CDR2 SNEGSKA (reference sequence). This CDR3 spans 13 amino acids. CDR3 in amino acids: CSATNELNYGYTF. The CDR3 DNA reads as TGCAGTGCTACAAACGAACTTAACTATGGCTACACCTTC.

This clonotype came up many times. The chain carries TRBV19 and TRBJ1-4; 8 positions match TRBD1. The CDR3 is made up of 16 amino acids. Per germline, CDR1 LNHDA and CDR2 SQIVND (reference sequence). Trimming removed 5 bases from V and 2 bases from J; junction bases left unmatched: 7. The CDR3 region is CASSGTGAATNEKLFF. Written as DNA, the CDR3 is TGTGCCAGTAGTGGGACAGGAGCCGCGACTAATGAAAAACTGTTTTTT.

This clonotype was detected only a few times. The CDR3 bases are TGTGCCAGCCTCGAAGGGTCTGAAAAACTGTTTTTT. Translating gives CASLEGSEKLFF. The V and J genes are TRBV12-3 or TRBV12-4 and TRBJ1-4; no definite D call. The CDR3 has 12 residues. The V end was cut by 8 bases, the J end by 7 bases, with 11 bases between.

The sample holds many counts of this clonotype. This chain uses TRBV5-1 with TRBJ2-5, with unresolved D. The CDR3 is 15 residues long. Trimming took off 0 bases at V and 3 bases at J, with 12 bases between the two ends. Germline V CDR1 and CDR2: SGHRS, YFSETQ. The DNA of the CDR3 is TGCGCCAGCAGCTTGGATTTAGCTAAGGAAGAGACCCAGTACTTC. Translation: CASSLDLAKEETQYF.

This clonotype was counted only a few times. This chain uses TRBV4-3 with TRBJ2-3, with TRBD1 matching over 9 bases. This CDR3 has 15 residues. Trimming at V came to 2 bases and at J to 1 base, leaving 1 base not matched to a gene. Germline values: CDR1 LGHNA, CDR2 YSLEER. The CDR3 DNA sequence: TGCGCCAGCAGCCAAAACAGGGGGCGCACAGATACGCAGTATTTT. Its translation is CASSQNRGRTDTQYF.

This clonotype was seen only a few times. DNA for the CDR3: TGCAGCTTTGTTTCCCCGGGACAGGGACATGGCTACACCTTC. Its protein is CSFVSPGQGHGYTF. V gene TRBV29-1 combines with J gene TRBJ1-2; 9 bases agree with TRBD1. V lost 8 bases and J lost 6; bases outside the gene matches: 13. In germline, CDR1 is SQVTM, CDR2 ANQGSEA. The CDR3 is made up of 14 amino acids.

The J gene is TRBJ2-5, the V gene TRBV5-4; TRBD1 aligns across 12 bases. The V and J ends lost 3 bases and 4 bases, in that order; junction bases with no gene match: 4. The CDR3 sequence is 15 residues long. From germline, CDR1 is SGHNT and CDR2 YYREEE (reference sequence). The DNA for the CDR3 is TGTGCCAGCAGCTGGGGACAGGGGGCGCGAGAGACCCAGTACTTC. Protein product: CASSWGQGARETQYF.

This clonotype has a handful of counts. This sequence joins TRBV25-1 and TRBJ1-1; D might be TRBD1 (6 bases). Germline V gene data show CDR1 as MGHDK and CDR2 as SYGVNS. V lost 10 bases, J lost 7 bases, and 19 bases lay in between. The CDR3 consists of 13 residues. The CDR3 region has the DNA TGTGCCACCGGCAAGCGGGGGGCTTTTGAAGCTTTCTTT. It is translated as CATGKRGAFEAFF.

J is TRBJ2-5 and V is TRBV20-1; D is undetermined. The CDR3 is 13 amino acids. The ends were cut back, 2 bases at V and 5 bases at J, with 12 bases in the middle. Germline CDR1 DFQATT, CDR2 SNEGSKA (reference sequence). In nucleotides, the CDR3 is TGCAGTGCTAGATATCCCCCCGCGGAGACCCAGTACTTC. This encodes CSARYPPAETQYF.

CDR3: CASSLGLRQGGNNQPQHF. CDR3 coding DNA: TGTGCCAGCAGCTTGGGACTACGACAGGGGGGGAACAATCAGCCCCAGCATTTT. The chain is built from TRBV5-6 and TRBJ1-5; TRBD1 agrees at 9 bases. The V gene end was trimmed by 0 bases and the J gene end by 3 bases; junction bases not matched to a gene: 10. The length of the CDR3 is 18 residues. Germline V gene lookup returns CDR1 SGHDT and CDR2 YYEEEE.

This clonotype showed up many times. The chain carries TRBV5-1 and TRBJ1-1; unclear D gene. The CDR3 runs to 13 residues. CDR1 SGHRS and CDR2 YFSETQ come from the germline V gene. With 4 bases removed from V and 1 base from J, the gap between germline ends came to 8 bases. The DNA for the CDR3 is TGCGCCAGCAGCAGCCGGGGGAACACTGAAGCTTTCTTT. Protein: CASSSRGNTEAFF.

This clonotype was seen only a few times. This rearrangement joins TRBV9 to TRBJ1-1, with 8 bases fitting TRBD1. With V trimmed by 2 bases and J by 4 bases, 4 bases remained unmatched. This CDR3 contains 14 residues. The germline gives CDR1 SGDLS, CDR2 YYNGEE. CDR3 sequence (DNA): TGTGCCAGCAGCGTGGGACAGGTCCCCACTGAAGCTTTCTTT. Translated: CASSVGQVPTEAFF.

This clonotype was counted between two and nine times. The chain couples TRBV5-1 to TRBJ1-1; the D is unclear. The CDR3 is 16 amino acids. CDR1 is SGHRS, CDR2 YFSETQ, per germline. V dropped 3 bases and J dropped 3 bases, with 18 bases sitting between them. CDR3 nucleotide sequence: TGCGCCAGCAGCTCCGGTCCGGGCCCAGGTTACACTGAAGCTTTCTTT. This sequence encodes CASSSGPGPGYTEAFF.

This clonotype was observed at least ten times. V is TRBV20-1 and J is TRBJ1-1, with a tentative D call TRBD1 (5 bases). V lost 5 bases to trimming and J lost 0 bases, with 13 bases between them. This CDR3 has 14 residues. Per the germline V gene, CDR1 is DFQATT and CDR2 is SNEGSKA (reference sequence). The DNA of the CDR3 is TGCAGTGCTCTCACGGGACGGCTGAACACTGAAGCTTTCTTT. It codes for CSALTGRLNTEAFF.

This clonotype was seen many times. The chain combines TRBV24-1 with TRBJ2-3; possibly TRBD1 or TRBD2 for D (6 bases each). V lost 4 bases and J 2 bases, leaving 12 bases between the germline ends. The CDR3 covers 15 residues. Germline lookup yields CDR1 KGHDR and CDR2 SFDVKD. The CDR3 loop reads CATSEPGDFTDTQYF. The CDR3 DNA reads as TGTGCCACCAGTGAACCAGGGGACTTCACAGATACGCAGTATTTT.

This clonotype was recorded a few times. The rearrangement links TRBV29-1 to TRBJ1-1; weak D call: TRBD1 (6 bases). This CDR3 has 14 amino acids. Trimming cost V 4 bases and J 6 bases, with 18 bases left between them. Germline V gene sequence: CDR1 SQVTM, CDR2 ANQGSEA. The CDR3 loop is CSVVVGTGGAEAFF. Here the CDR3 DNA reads TGCAGCGTTGTGGTCGGCACCGGGGGCGCTGAAGCTTTCTTT.

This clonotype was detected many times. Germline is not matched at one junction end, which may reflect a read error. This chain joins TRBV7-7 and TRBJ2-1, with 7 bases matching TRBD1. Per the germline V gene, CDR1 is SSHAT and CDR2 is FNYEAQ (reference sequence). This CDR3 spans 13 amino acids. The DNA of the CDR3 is TGTGCTAGCAGCCAGGACAGGAACAATGAGCAGTTCTTC. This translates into CASSQDRNNEQFF.

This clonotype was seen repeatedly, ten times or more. CDR3: CASSQWKAKNIQYF. The DNA for the CDR3 is TGCGCCAGCAGCCAGTGGAAGGCCAAAAACATTCAGTACTTC. This chain joins TRBV4-1 and TRBJ2-4; D not certain. Germline lookup yields CDR1 MGHRA and CDR2 YSYEKL. V was shortened by 3 bases and J by 1 base, with 7 bases between the two germline ends. The CDR3 extends over 14 amino acids.

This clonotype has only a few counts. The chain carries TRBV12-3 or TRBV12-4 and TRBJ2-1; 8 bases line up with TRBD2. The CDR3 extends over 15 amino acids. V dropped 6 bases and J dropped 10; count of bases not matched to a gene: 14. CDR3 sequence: CASRGAGAWGFEQFF. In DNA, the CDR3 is TGTGCCAGCAGAGGAGCGGGGGCCTGGGGTTTCGAGCAGTTCTTC.

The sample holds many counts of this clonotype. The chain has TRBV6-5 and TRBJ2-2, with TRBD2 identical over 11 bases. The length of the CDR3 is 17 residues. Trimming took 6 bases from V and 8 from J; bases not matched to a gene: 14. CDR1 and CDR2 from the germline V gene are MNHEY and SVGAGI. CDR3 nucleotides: TGTGCCAGCAGCCCTGCTAGCGGGGGGCCCGAGCAAGGGGAGCTGTTTTTT. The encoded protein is CASSPASGGPEQGELFF.

The CDR3 loop reads CSARLEYEQYV. CDR3 nucleotides: TGCAGTGCTAGGCTGGAGTACGAGCAGTACGTC. This chain uses TRBV20-1 with TRBJ2-7; no firm D call. V was clipped by 3 bases and J by 4 bases, with 7 bases between them. The CDR3 is 11 amino acids. Germline CDR1 is DFQATT and CDR2 is SNEGSKA (reference sequence).

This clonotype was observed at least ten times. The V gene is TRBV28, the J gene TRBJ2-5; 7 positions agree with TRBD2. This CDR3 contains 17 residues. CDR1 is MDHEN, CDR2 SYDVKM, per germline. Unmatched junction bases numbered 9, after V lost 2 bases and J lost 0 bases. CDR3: CASSLRAPRGYQETQYF. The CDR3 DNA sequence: TGTGCCAGCAGTTTAAGGGCCCCGCGGGGGTACCAAGAGACCCAGTACTTC.